Below are 23 T cell receptor beta chains sequenced from a single sample in a study of shared clonotypes between healthy human individuals. Assay: immunoSEQ multiplex PCR; the TCRdb copy retains only in-frame clones and omits some. The sample has about 480,000 clones, over 75% seen once; the top ten hold around 13%. The specimen was PBMCs. The receptors here all came from a woman aged 40 to 50 in good health. Some clones in this sample may be carry-over from other donors' samples.

The gene calls are TRBV5-6 and TRBJ2-7; TRBD1 is a possible D gene (5 bases). V was clipped by 2 bases and J by 3 bases, with 18 bases between them. CDR1 and CDR2 from the germline V gene are SGHDT and YYEEEE. The length of the CDR3 is 16 residues. This CDR3 is CASSLLRPGFNYEQYF. CDR3 nucleotides: TGTGCCAGCAGCTTACTCCGGCCAGGGTTTAACTACGAGCAGTACTTC.

V is TRBV19 and J is TRBJ2-3; 11 bases align to TRBD2. Germline V gene lookup returns CDR1 LNHDA and CDR2 SQIVND (reference sequence). Trimming removed 6 bases from V and 4 bases from J; junction bases left unmatched: 6. The CDR3 has 15 residues. CDR3 in DNA: TGTGCCAGTAGCCGTAGCGGGAGGGGGGCAGATACGCAGTATTTT. This gives the protein CASSRSGRGADTQYF.

As DNA, the CDR3 is TGTGCCAGCAGGCCTCAAGAGGGGGGTTACTTTAATTCACCCCTCCACTTT. Its protein product is CASRPQEGGYFNSPLHF. The chain employs TRBV28 and TRBJ1-6; D possibly corresponds to TRBD1 (6 bases). V was trimmed by 6 bases and J by 6 bases, leaving 21 bases between them. The CDR3 extends over 17 amino acids. Germline V lookup: CDR1 MDHEN, CDR2 SYDVKM.

This clone was counted between two and nine times. The chain recombines TRBV7-2 with TRBJ2-7; the D gene is possibly TRBD1 (5 bases). CDR1 is SGHTA and CDR2 is FQGNSA in the germline V gene. This CDR3 spans 14 amino acids. V lost 3 bases, J lost 6 bases, and 15 bases lay in between. The CDR3 loop is CASSLGQWKGEQYF. CDR3 sequence (DNA): TGTGCCAGCAGCTTGGGGCAATGGAAGGGCGAGCAGTACTTC.

The CDR3, as DNA: TGTGCCAGCACCTCCTTCGGGGGAGCGGGCACAGATACGCAGTATTTT. It encodes CASTSFGGAGTDTQYF. The V and J genes are TRBV5-4 and TRBJ2-3; a possible D gene is TRBD2 (6 bases). With 6 bases removed from V and 1 base from J, the gap between germline ends came to 18 bases. The CDR3 consists of 16 residues. The germline CDR1 and CDR2 sequences are SGHNT and YYREEE (reference sequence). The full variable domain, its missing parts supplied by reference TRBV5-4 and TRBJ2-3, is ETGVTQSPTHLIKTRGQQVTLRCSSQSGHNTVSWYQQALGQGPQFIFQYYREEENGRGNFPPRFSGLQFPNYSSELNVNALELDDSALYLCASTSFGGAGTDTQYFGPGTRLTVL.

The chain links TRBV7-2 to TRBJ2-5, with 10 bases aligning to TRBD2. Germline lookup yields CDR1 SGHTA and CDR2 FQGNSA. V was clipped by 3 bases and J by 5 bases; unmatched bases: 9. CDR3 length equals 16 residues. DNA of the CDR3: TGTGCCAGCAGCTTGATACTAGCGGGAAAGAGGGAGACCCAGTACTTC. It translates to CASSLILAGKRETQYF.

The rearrangement joins TRBV5-3 to TRBJ2-2; possibly TRBD2 for D (6 bases). TRBV5-3 is an open reading frame, and its role is uncertain. Trimming stripped 0 bases from V and 2 bases from J, with 17 bases between. The CDR3 loop spans 18 amino acids. The CDR3 DNA reads as TGTGCCAGAAGCTTGGCAATACTAGTAGCGGTTAACACCGGGGAGCTGTTTTTT. Encoded protein: CARSLAILVAVNTGELFF.

The chain has TRBV7-7 and TRBJ2-1, with unresolved D. Per the germline V gene, CDR1 is SSHAT and CDR2 is FNYEAQ (reference sequence). The germline V and J ends were trimmed by 0 bases and 0 bases, with 6 bases remaining between them. The CDR3 is made up of 15 amino acids. CDR3 sequence reads: CASSLALSSYNEQFF. CDR3 in DNA: TGTGCCAGCAGCTTAGCACTAAGCTCCTACAATGAGCAGTTCTTC.

This clone was observed many times. This sequence joins TRBV28 and TRBJ1-1, with D unresolved. V shed 6 bases and J shed 1 base, with 9 bases lying between them. The CDR3 extends over 13 amino acids. Germline CDR1 MDHEN, CDR2 SYDVKM. The CDR3 loop reads CASSTTRNTEAFF. The CDR3 DNA sequence: TGTGCCAGCAGCACCACACGGAACACTGAAGCTTTCTTT.

The V call is TRBV7-2, the J call TRBJ1-2; no firm D call. Germline CDR1 SGHTA, CDR2 FQGNSA. V lost 5 bases to trimming and J lost 4 bases, with 14 bases between them. This CDR3 has 14 amino acids. CDR3 bases: TGTGCCAGCAGCCCCACGGACGGATCCTATGGCTACACCTTC. Translating it yields CASSPTDGSYGYTF.

Comments on this clone: The junction departs from germline at one end; a sequencing error may be responsible. The chain carries TRBV7-9 and TRBJ1-4; D call uncertain. The CDR3 covers 14 residues. Germline CDR1 is SEHNR and CDR2 is FQNEAQ (reference sequence). The CDR3 here is CASNLNSPDEKLFF. The CDR3 DNA follows: TGTGCCAGCAACTTAAACAGTCCTGATGAAAAACTGTTTTTT.

This clone has more than one count but fewer than ten. The CDR3 DNA reads as TGTGCCAGCAGGGCCGACGGTCCTGAAGCTTTCTTT. Encoded protein: CASRADGPEAFF. The chain employs TRBV2 and TRBJ1-1; D is unresolved. Germline V gene sequence: CDR1 SNHLY, CDR2 FYNNEI. Between the trimmed V and J ends, which lost 6 bases and 6 bases, there was a span of 11 bases. The CDR3 runs 12 residues.

This sequence joins TRBV28 and TRBJ1-1; a weak D match, TRBD1 (5 bases). V lost 7 bases and J 6 bases, leaving 18 bases between the germline ends. The CDR3 loop spans 14 amino acids. Germline loops: CDR1 MDHEN, CDR2 SYDVKM. Here the CDR3 reads CASMVSGDLPEAFF. The CDR3 DNA reads as TGTGCCAGCATGGTTAGCGGGGACTTGCCTGAAGCTTTCTTT.

The chain recombines TRBV6-4 with TRBJ1-5; D might be TRBD1 (5 bases). The germline V and J ends were trimmed by 3 bases and 6 bases, with 15 bases remaining between them. The germline V gene encodes CDR1 MRHNA and CDR2 SNTAGT. The CDR3 sequence is 15 residues long. This chain's CDR3 is CASSESSGGGQPQHF. The CDR3 DNA sequence: TGTGCCAGCAGTGAAAGTTCCGGGGGGGGTCAGCCCCAGCATTTT.

This chain connects TRBV6-5 to TRBJ2-5; D unclear. CDR1 MNHEY and CDR2 SVGAGI come from the germline V gene. Trimming pared 10 bases from V and 4 bases from J, leaving 13 bases between. The CDR3 has 12 amino acids. The CDR3 reads CATRSVTETQYF. CDR3 in DNA: TGTGCCACCCGATCCGTCACAGAGACCCAGTACTTC.

This clone was recorded once. J is TRBJ2-1 and V is TRBV7-6, with 9 positions matching TRBD2. Germline loops: CDR1 SGHVS, CDR2 FNYEAQ. Losses at the gene ends were 4 bases for V and 6 bases for J; bases not matched to a gene: 7. The CDR3 sequence is 15 residues long. In DNA, the CDR3 is TGTGCCAGCAGCTCCACCGGGACTAGCCTCAATGAGCAGTTCTTC. The encoded protein is CASSSTGTSLNEQFF.

This clone was detected once. The genes are TRBV14 and TRBJ1-1; D possibly corresponds to TRBD1 (5 bases). With 5 bases removed from V and 3 bases from J, the gap between germline ends came to 19 bases. The CDR3 is 16 amino acids. Germline values: CDR1 SGHDN, CDR2 FVKESK. This CDR3 reads CASSKASDTFYTEAFF. The CDR3 DNA is TGTGCCAGCAGCAAAGCTTCGGACACGTTCTACACTGAAGCTTTCTTT. Full variable domain (remainder filled in from reference TRBV14 and TRBJ1-1): EAGVTQFPSHSVIEKGQTVTLRCDPISGHDNLYWYRRVMGKEIKFLLHFVKESKQDESGMPNNRFLAERTGGTYSTLKVQPAELEDSGVYFCASSKASDTFYTEAFFGQGTRLTVV.

The chain couples TRBV15 to TRBJ1-3; D is possibly TRBD1 (5 bases). The CDR3 sequence is 15 residues long. V dropped 0 bases and J dropped 4 bases, with 10 bases sitting between them. Germline CDR1 is LNHNV and CDR2 is YYDKDF (reference sequence). The CDR3 is CATSREGRFGNTIYF. CDR3 in DNA: TGTGCCACCAGCAGAGAGGGGCGGTTCGGAAACACCATATATTTT. The whole variable domain, remainder taken from reference TRBV15 and TRBJ1-3, is DAMVIQNPRYQVTQFGKPVTLSCSQTLNHNVMYWYQQKSSQAPKLLFHYYDKDFNNEADTPDNFQSRRPNTSFCFLDIRSPGLGDTAMYLCATSREGRFGNTIYFGEGSWLTVV.

The chain joins TRBV13 to TRBJ2-3, with D uncertain. Trimming took 5 bases from V and 4 from J, leaving 10 bases between them. Per the germline V gene, CDR1 is PRHDT and CDR2 is FYEKMQ (reference sequence). This CDR3 has 13 residues. CDR3 residues: CASSLPLADTQYF. The DNA for the CDR3 is TGTGCCAGCAGCCTCCCTCTCGCAGATACGCAGTATTTT.

CDR3 bases: TGCAGCGGCCAAATTCCAGGGGGTGATGGCTACACCTTC. It yields the protein CSGQIPGGDGYTF. The chain employs TRBV29-1 and TRBJ1-2; TRBD1 matches 7 bases. The trim removed 7 bases at V and 6 bases at J, leaving 11 bases unmatched. Germline V CDR1 and CDR2: SQVTM, ANQGSEA. CDR3 length equals 13 residues.

This sequence joins TRBV9 and TRBJ2-5; 9 positions match TRBD1. The V gene's germline CDR1 is SGDLS and CDR2 YYNGEE. CDR3 size: 13 residues. Losses at the gene ends were 3 bases for V and 6 bases for J; bases not matched to a gene: 3. CDR3 sequence: CASSADRGKTQYF. The CDR3 DNA is TGTGCCAGCAGCGCCGACAGGGGGAAGACCCAGTACTTC. Based on the CDR3 plus reference TRBV9 and TRBJ2-5, the full variable domain is DSGVTQTPKHLITATGQRVTLRCSPRSGDLSVYWYQQSLDQGLQFLIQYYNGEERAKGNILERFSAQQFPDLHSELNLSSLELGDSALYFCASSADRGKTQYFGPGTRLLVL.

The V call is TRBV6-1, the J call TRBJ2-2; 8 nucleotides agree with TRBD1. Per germline, CDR1 MNHNS and CDR2 SASEGT. The CDR3 sequence is 15 residues long. V gave up 5 bases and J gave up 3 bases; unmatched junction bases: 5. The CDR3 DNA reads as TGTGCCAGCAGTAAGACAGGGGCGGACACCGGGGAGCTGTTTTTT. Encoded protein: CASSKTGADTGELFF.

The chain combines TRBV7-8 with TRBJ1-5; D may be TRBD1 (5 bases). V gave up 5 bases and J gave up 0 bases, with 14 bases separating them. Per the germline V gene, CDR1 is SGHVS and CDR2 is FQNEAQ. The CDR3 runs to 16 residues. Here the CDR3 reads CASSPRRGGSNQPQHF. DNA for the CDR3: TGTGCCAGCAGCCCCCGTAGGGGCGGTAGCAATCAGCCCCAGCATTTT.